This entry lists 6 T cell receptor beta chains sequenced from one sample in a study of technical replicates of blood from a few donors. TCRdb keeps only in-frame clones here, not all; method: immunoSEQ multiplex PCR. The data contain 80,000 or so clones, roughly 96% of them singletons. Material: T cells isolated from PBMCs. The receptors were gathered from a human donor in good health.

The chain joins TRBV11-2 to TRBJ1-2, with 9 bases fitting TRBD1. The CDR3 extends over 15 amino acids. V shed 5 bases, J shed 8 bases, and the junction held 12 bases outside the gene matches. The germline V gene encodes CDR1 SGHAT and CDR2 FQNNGV. The CDR3 DNA reads TGTGCCAGCAGCCAGGACAGGGGCCGCGTTCGGGGCTACACCTTC. Encoded protein: CASSQDRGRVRGYTF.

V usage is TRBV6-1 and J usage is TRBJ2-2; 8 positions agree with TRBD1. Per germline, CDR1 MNHNS and CDR2 SASEGT. J gave up 6 bases and V 6 bases, and 6 bases lay outside the gene matches. The CDR3 extends over 14 amino acids. In nucleotides, the CDR3 is TGTGCCAGCAGGGACAGGGTGGGAGCCGGGGAGCTGTTTTTT. Translating it yields CASRDRVGAGELFF.

This clone was detected only once. The chain carries TRBV10-2 and TRBJ2-7; 11 bases fit TRBD1. Germline CDR1 reads WSHSY; CDR2 reads SAAADI. The CDR3 length is 14 residues. With 9 bases clipped from V and 4 bases from J, the junction kept 8 bases outside the gene matches. In nucleotides, the CDR3 is TGCGCCAGTTCCGGGACAGGGGGAAGTTACGAGCAGTACTTC. Protein: CASSGTGGSYEQYF.

The chain links TRBV9 to TRBJ2-7; a weak D match, TRBD1 (7 bases). CDR1 and CDR2 from the germline V gene are SGDLS and YYNGEE. Trimming took off 5 bases at V and 2 bases at J, with 20 bases between the two ends. The CDR3 loop spans 16 amino acids. In DNA, the CDR3 is TGTGCCAGCAGAAGATCTACAGGGGACTGGGCCTACGAGCAGTACTTC. Translated: CASRRSTGDWAYEQYF.

The chain couples TRBV2 to TRBJ1-5; D remains ambiguous. Per the germline V gene, CDR1 is SNHLY and CDR2 is FYNNEI. This CDR3 spans 15 amino acids. V gave up 4 bases and J gave up 1 base, with 11 bases separating them. For the CDR3, the DNA is TGTGCCAGCAGTGGTCTTTTCGCGAGCAATCAGCCCCAGCATTTT. This translates into CASSGLFASNQPQHF.

This clone has a single count. Compared with germline, one end of the junction differs, possibly owing to a read error. The chain employs TRBV28 and TRBJ2-7; D is perhaps TRBD1 (6 bases). This CDR3 contains 14 residues. Germline V gives CDR1 MDHEN, CDR2 SYDVKM. CDR3 coding DNA: TGTGCCAGCAGCCCCCCCACCGGGACAAGGGGGAACACCTTC. Protein product: CASSPPTGTRGNTF.